In this sample, the clone carrying this T cell receptor (beta chain) turned up many times. This specimen belongs to a study of T cells in Graves' hyperthyroidism and ophthalmopathy. The TCR beta CDR3 regions underwent amplification using RNA transcripts as the source. A set of HTBI primers served as the primers for a first-round RT-PCR of the TCR CDR3. In TCRdb, the multiplex PCR reads were re-called with MiXCR into one record per CDR3 protein. Here the sample spans approximately 370,000 distinct CDR3 sequences, about 16% being singletons. Germline V lookup: CDR1 DFQATT, CDR2 SNEGSKA (reference sequence). This CDR3 contains 14 residues. The V end was cut by 1 base, the J end by 9 bases, with 16 bases between.

The rearrangement joins TRBV20-1 to TRBJ1-5; the D gene is possibly TRBD1 (6 bases). The sequence derives from a woman aged 25-40 years with Graves' hyperthyroidism. The specimen sequenced was blood. The CDR3 spells CSARGRQEIAPQHF. CDR3 nucleotides: TGCAGTGCTAGAGGCCGACAGGAGATAGCGCCCCAGCATTTT.